A selection of T cell receptor beta chains follows, all from one sample in a study of blood T cell repertoires in COVID-19. The protocol was immunoSEQ multiplex PCR, while the TCRdb copy is restricted to in-frame clones and leaves out a portion. The table includes about 260,000 clones, 84% detected once. Sequencing input: PBMCs or T cells enriched from blood (not recorded which). These receptors were taken from a man aged 25-45 years with acute COVID-19. Both conserved end residues are part of each CDR3. D genes are given only for firm matches. Rows give clone size only sometimes, using once, few, many, or a class for an expanded clone.

v_gene	abundance	len	d_gene	j_gene	CDR3aa	CDR3nt
TRBV6-4	.	14	.	TRBJ1-5	CASSDAGGGQPQHF	TGTGCCAGCAGTGACGCCGGGGGAGGTCAGCCCCAGCATTTT
TRBV9	.	16	TRBD2	TRBJ2-5	CASSVGTSGGAVTQYF	TGTGCCAGCAGCGTTGGGACTAGCGGGGGGGCCGTGACCCAGTACTTC
TRBV27	.	14	.	TRBJ1-5	CASSLQGEDQPQHF	TGTGCCAGCAGTTTGCAAGGGGAGGATCAGCCCCAGCATTTT
TRBV25-1	.	12	.	TRBJ1-2	CASSERLDGYTF	TGTGCCAGCAGTGAACGTCTAGATGGCTACACCTTC
TRBV6-1	.	15	TRBD1	TRBJ1-6	CASSERDRGTSPLHF	TGTGCCAGCAGTGAAAGGGACAGGGGAACTTCACCCCTCCACTTT
TRBV18	.	16	.	TRBJ1-5	CASSPDRMYSNQPQHF	TGTGCCAGCTCACCTGACAGGATGTATAGCAATCAGCCCCAGCATTTT
TRBV5-1	.	14	.	TRBJ1-2	CASSLEAAERGYTF	TGCGCCAGCAGCTTGGAAGCGGCAGAAAGAGGCTACACCTTC
TRBV27	.	15	TRBD1	TRBJ1-2	CASSLLGQGADGYTF	TGTGCCAGCAGTTTATTGGGACAGGGGGCTGATGGCTACACCTTC
TRBV30	.	15	TRBD2	TRBJ2-2	CAWKGLAGNTGELFF	TGTGCCTGGAAGGGACTAGCGGGGAACACCGGGGAGCTGTTTTTT
TRBV10-1	.	13	.	TRBJ1-2	CASSGGGNYGYTF	TGCGCCAGCAGTGGTGGAGGGAACTATGGCTACACCTTC
TRBV5-1	once	16	TRBD1	TRBJ2-2	CASSLRDRRNTGELFF	TGCGCCAGCAGCCTGAGGGACAGGAGGAACACCGGGGAGCTGTTTTTT
TRBV20-1	few	11	.	TRBJ1-1	CSALQGFEAFF	TGCAGTGCCCTACAGGGATTTGAAGCTTTCTTT
TRBV6-5	.	14	TRBD1	TRBJ2-5	CASRLTGVGETQYF	TGTGCCAGCAGACTCACAGGGGTTGGAGAGACCCAGTACTTC
TRBV10-3	once	14	.	TRBJ1-2	CAISVGGPNYGYTF	TGTGCCATCAGTGTCGGAGGCCCTAACTATGGCTACACCTTC
TRBV28	.	15	.	TRBJ1-5	CASSLPRVPNQPQHF	TGTGCCAGCAGCCTCCCCCGGGTGCCTAATCAGCCCCAGCATTTT
TRBV19	.	14	TRBD1	TRBJ1-5	CASSQGQGVQPQHF	TGTGCCAGTAGTCAGGGACAGGGGGTTCAGCCCCAGCATTTT
TRBV7-6	.	15	.	TRBJ2-5	CASSTRAVLKETQYF	TGTGCCAGCAGCACCAGGGCCGTTTTAAAAGAGACCCAGTACTTC
TRBV4-1	.	15	TRBD2	TRBJ2-1	CASSPLGLAYNEQFF	TGCGCCAGCAGCCCCCTGGGACTAGCGTACAATGAGCAGTTCTTC
TRBV11-1	.	15	.	TRBJ2-2	CASSLERASAGELFF	TGTGCCAGCAGCTTAGAGAGAGCCTCGGCCGGGGAGCTGTTTTTT
TRBV27	.	15	TRBD1	TRBJ1-5	CASSGRTGFNQPQHF	TGTGCCAGCAGTGGACGGACAGGGTTCAATCAGCCCCAGCATTTT
TRBV5-1	.	15	TRBD1	TRBJ1-1	CASSSLTGGNTEAFF	TGCGCCAGCAGCTCCTTAACAGGGGGGAACACTGAAGCTTTCTTT
TRBV25-1	.	14	.	TRBJ2-3	CASSSQGATDTQYF	TGTGCCAGCAGTAGCCAGGGTGCTACAGATACGCAGTATTTT